The clone carrying this T cell receptor beta chain was counted a few times. The data were obtained in a study of blood T cell repertoires in COVID-19. Study at large: Acute and convalescent COVID-19 samples came from the United States, Italy and Spain. PBMCs, B-cell-depleted T cells, or T cells provided the cDNA or gDNA that made up the material.

In the authors' methods: Amplification of reference gene primers provided the estimated nucleated cell counts. Sequencing was performed with immunoSEQ multiplex PCR; in TCRdb, only in-frame clones are kept and a portion is missing. For V, J and clone size, that table is used; D and trimming come from the DNA. The repertoire holds under 300,000 clones, with 70% to 85% as singletons. Sequenced input: peripheral blood. The TCR sequence derives from a woman of 80 years or more with acute or convalescent COVID-19.

The chain's CDR3 is CSAGTPNYGYTF. The CDR3 DNA follows: TGCAGCGCCGGGACACCTAACTATGGCTACACCTTC. This rearrangement joins TRBV29-1 to TRBJ1-2; a possible D gene is TRBD1 (6 bases). Deletions cut 7 bases from V and 0 bases from J, with 9 bases between. Germline CDR1 is SQVTM and CDR2 is ANQGSEA. The CDR3 consists of 12 residues.